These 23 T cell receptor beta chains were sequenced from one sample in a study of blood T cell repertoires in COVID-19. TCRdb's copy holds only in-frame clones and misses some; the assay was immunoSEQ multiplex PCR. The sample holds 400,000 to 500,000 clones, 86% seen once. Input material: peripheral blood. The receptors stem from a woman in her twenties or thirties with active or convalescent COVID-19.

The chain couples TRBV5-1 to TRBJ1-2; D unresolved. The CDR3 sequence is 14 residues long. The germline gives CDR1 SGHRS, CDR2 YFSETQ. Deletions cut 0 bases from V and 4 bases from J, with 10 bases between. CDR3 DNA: TGCGCCAGCAGCTTGGATGAAGGAGTCTATGGCTACACCTTC. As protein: CASSLDEGVYGYTF. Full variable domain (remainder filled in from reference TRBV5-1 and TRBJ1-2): KAGVTQTPRYLIKTRGQQVTLSCSPISGHRSVSWYQQTPGQGLQFLFEYFSETQRNKGNFPGRFSGRQFSNSRSEMNVSTLELGDSALYLCASSLDEGVYGYTFGSGTRLTVV.

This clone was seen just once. The CDR3 DNA reads as TGTGCCAGCAGTTACTCGGGCGGGGGTTCCTACGAGCAGTACTTC. Protein: CASSYSGGGSYEQYF. V and J are TRBV6-5 and TRBJ2-7, with 7 bases identical to TRBD2. Germline assignment: CDR1 MNHEY and CDR2 SVGAGI. V was clipped by 0 bases and J by 1 base; unmatched bases: 3. The CDR3 loop spans 15 amino acids.

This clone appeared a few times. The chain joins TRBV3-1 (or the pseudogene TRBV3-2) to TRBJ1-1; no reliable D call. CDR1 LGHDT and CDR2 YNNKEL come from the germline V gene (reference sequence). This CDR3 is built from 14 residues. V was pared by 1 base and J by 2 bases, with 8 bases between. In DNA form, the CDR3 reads TGTGCCAGCAGCCAAGGAACAGTTAACACTGAAGCTTTCTTT. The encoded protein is CASSQGTVNTEAFF.

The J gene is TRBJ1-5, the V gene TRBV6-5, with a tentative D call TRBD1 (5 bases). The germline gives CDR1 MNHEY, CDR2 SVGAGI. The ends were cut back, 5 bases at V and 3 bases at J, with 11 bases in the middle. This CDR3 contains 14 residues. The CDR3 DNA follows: TGTGCCAGCAGTCCTGACAGCCCCAATCAGCCCCAGCATTTT. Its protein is CASSPDSPNQPQHF.

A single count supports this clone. The CDR3: CSASGQGDYGYTF. As DNA, the CDR3 is TGCAGTGCTAGTGGACAGGGGGACTATGGCTACACCTTC. The V gene is TRBV20-1, the J gene TRBJ1-2; 10 bases agree with TRBD1. The CDR3 totals 13 residues. V lost 3 bases to trimming and J lost 3 bases; unmatched junction nucleotides: 1. Germline CDR1 reads DFQATT; CDR2 reads SNEGSKA (reference sequence).

The CDR3 loop is CVTTGGTYNYGYTF. Written as DNA, the CDR3 is TGTGTCACCACCGGGGGGACATACAACTATGGCTACACCTTC. The rearrangement joins TRBV6-5 to TRBJ1-2; possibly TRBD1 for D (6 bases). CDR1 is MNHEY, CDR2 SVGAGI, per germline. This CDR3 has 14 amino acids.

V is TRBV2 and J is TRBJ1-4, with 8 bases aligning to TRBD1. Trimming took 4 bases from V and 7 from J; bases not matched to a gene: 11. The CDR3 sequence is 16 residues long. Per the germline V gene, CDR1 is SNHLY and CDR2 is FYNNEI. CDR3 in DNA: TGTGCCAGCAGTGGGCCCCCAGGACAGGGTGGTGAAAAACTGTTTTTT. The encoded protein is CASSGPPGQGGEKLFF.

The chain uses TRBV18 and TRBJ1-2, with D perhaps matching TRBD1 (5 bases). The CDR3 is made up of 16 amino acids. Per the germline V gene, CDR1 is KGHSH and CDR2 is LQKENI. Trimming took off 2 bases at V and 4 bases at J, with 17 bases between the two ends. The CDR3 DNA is TGTGCCAGCTCACCAGGGCAGGGTGGCTGGATCTATGGCTACACCTTC. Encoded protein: CASSPGQGGWIYGYTF.

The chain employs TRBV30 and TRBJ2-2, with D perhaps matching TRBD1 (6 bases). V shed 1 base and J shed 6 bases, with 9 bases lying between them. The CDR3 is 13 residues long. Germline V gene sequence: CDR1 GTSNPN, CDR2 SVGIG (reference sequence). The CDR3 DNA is TGTGCCTGGAGTGGACAGGAGGCCGGGGAGCTGTTTTTT. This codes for CAWSGQEAGELFF.

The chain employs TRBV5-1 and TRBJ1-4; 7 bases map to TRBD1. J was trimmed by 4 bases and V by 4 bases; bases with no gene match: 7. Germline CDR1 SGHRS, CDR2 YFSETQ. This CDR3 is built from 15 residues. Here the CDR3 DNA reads TGCGCCAGCAGCCCGTCGGGACAGAATAATGAAAAACTGTTTTTT. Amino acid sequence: CASSPSGQNNEKLFF.

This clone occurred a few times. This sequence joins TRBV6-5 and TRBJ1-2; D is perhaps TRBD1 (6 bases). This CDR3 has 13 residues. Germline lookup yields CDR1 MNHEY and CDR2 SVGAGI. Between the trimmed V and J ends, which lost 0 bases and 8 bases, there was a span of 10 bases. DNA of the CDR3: TGTGCCAGCAGTTACTCGGACAGAGTGGGCTACACCTTC. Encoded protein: CASSYSDRVGYTF.

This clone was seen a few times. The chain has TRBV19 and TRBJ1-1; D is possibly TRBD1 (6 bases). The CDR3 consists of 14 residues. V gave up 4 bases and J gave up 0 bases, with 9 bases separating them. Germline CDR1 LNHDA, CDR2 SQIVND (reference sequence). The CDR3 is CASSKAGVNTEAFF. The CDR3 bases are TGTGCCAGTAGTAAGGCAGGGGTGAACACTGAAGCTTTCTTT. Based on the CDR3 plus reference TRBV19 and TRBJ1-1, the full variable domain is DGGITQSPKYLFRKEGQNVTLSCEQNLNHDAMYWYRQDPGQGLRLIYYSQIVNDFQKGDIAEGYSVSREKKESFPLTVTSAQKNPTAFYLCASSKAGVNTEAFFGQGTRLTVV.

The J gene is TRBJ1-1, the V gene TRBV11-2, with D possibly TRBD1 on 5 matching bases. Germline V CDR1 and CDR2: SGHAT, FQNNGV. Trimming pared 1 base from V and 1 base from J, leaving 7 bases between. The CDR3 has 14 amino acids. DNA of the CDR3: TGTGCCAGCAGCTTAGGCCAGGGGAACACTGAAGCTTTCTTT. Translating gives CASSLGQGNTEAFF.

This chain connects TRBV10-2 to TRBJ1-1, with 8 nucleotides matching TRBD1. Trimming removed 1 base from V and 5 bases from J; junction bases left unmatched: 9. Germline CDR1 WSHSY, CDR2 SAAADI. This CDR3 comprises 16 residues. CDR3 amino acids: CASSEYRQGKGTEAFF. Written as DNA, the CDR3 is TGCGCCAGCAGTGAGTACCGACAGGGGAAGGGGACTGAAGCTTTCTTT.

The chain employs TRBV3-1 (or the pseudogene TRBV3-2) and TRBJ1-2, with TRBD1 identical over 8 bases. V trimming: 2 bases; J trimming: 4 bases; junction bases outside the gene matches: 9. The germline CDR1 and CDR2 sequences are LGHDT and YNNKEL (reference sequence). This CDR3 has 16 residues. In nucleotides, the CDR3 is TGTGCCAGCAGCCAATTGGACAGGGCGGTAGGCTATGGCTACACCTTC. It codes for CASSQLDRAVGYGYTF.

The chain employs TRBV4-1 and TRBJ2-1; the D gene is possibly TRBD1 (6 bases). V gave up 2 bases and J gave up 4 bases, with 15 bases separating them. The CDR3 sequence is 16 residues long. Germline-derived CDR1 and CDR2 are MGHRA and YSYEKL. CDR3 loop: CASSQNNRAPYNEQFF. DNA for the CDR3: TGCGCCAGCAGCCAAAATAACAGGGCACCTTACAATGAGCAGTTCTTC.

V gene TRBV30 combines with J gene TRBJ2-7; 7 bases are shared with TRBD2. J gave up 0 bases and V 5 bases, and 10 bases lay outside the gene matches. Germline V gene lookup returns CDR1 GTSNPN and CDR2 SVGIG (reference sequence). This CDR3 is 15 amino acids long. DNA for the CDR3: TGTGCCTGGTCCCGGGCTAGCGGCAGCTCCTACGAGCAGTACTTC. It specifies CAWSRASGSSYEQYF.

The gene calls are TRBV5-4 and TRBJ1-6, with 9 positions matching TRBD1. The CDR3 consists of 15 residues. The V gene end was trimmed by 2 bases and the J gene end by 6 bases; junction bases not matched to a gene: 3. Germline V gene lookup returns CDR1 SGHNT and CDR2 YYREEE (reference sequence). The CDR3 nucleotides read TGTGCCAGCAGCTTACACAGGGGGCCTAATTCACCCCTCCACTTT. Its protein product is CASSLHRGPNSPLHF.

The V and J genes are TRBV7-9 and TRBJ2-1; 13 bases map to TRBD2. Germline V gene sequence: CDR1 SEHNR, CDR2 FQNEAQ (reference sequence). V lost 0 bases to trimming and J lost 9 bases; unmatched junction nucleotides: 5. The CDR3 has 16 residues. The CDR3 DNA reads TGTGCCAGCAGCTTAGCACTAGCGGGGGGGCTCGGTGAGCAGTTCTTC. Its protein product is CASSLALAGGLGEQFF.

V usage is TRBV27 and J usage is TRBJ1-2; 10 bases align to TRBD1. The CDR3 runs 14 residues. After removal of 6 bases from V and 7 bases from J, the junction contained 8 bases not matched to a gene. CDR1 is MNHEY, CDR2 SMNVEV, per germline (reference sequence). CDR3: CASRGTGQGIGYTF. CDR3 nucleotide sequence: TGTGCCAGCAGGGGGACGGGACAGGGGATTGGCTACACCTTC.

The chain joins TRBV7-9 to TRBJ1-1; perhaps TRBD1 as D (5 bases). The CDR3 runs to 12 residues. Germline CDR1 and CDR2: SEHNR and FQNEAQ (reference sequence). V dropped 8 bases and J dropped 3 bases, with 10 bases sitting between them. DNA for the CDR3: TGTGCCAGCCTTGGAGGGGACACTGAAGCTTTCTTT. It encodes CASLGGDTEAFF.

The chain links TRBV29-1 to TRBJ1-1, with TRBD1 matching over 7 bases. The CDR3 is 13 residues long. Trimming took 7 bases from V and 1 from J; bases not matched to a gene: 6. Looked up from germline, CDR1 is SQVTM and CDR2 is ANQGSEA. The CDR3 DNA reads TGCAGCGCCAGGACAGGAGAGAACACTGAAGCTTTCTTT. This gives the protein CSARTGENTEAFF.

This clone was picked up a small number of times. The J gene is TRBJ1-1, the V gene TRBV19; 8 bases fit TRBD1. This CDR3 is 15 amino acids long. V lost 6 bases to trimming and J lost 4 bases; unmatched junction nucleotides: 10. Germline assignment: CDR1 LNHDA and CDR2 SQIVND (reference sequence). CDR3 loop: CASSPRQGMSTEAFF. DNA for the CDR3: TGTGCCAGTAGCCCAAGACAGGGGATGAGCACTGAAGCTTTCTTT.